This T cell receptor beta chain was sequenced in a study of spatial heterogeneity in lung cancer. Study-wide background: Consistently, beta-chain sequences turned up in larger numbers than alpha-chain sequences did.

This clonotype was counted a few times. Its antigen is still unknown. From germline, CDR1 is PRHDT and CDR2 FYEKMQ (reference sequence). This CDR3 has 13 residues. J was trimmed by 8 bases and V by 6 bases; bases with no gene match: 4. Study conclusions and caveats: Among blood samples, ubiquitous expanded tumor TCRs appeared more at resection than at follow-up.

Sample time point: sample taken at primary tumor resection. Tumor, nontumor lung or frozen PBMC supplied whole RNA, sequenced without sorting. One entry per CDR3 protein, called by TCRdb with MiXCR from the 5' RACE reads. The sample comprises just under 95,000 distinct CDR3 sequences, approximately 12% of which are singletons, and about 38% rests with the top ten. The sequencing used PBMCs, collected at surgery. The J gene is TRBJ2-1, the V gene TRBV13; 10 nucleotides line up with TRBD2. The TCR was taken from a male donor with early-stage non-small cell lung cancer. CDR3 nucleotide sequence: TGTGCCAGCAGACGAACTAGCGGGGATGAGCAGTTCTTC. It is translated as CASRRTSGDEQFF. The full variable domain, its missing parts supplied by reference TRBV13 and TRBJ2-1, is AAGVIQSPRHLIKEKRETATLKCYPIPRHDTVYWYQQGPGQDPQFLISFYEKMQSDKGSIPDRFSAQQFSDYHSELNMSSLELGDSALYFCASRRTSGDEQFFGPGTRLTVL.